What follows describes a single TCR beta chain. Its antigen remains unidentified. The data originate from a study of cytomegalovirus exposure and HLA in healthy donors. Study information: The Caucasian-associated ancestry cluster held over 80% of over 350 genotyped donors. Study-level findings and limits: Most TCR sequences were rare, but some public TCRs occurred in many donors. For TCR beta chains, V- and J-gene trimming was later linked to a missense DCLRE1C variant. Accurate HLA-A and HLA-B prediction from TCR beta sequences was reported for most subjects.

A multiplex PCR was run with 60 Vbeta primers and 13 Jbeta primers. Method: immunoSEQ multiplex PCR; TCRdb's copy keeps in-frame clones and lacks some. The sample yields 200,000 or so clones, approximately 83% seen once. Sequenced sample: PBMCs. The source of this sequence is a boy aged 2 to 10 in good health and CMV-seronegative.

The CDR3 DNA follows: TGTGCCAGCAGTGAAGCAGGGGTCAATCAGCCCCAGCATTTT. As protein: CASSEAGVNQPQHF. V is TRBV2 and J is TRBJ1-5; D may be TRBD1 (5 bases). This CDR3 contains 14 residues. V dropped 0 bases and J dropped 3 bases, with 6 bases sitting between them. Per germline, CDR1 SNHLY and CDR2 FYNNEI.